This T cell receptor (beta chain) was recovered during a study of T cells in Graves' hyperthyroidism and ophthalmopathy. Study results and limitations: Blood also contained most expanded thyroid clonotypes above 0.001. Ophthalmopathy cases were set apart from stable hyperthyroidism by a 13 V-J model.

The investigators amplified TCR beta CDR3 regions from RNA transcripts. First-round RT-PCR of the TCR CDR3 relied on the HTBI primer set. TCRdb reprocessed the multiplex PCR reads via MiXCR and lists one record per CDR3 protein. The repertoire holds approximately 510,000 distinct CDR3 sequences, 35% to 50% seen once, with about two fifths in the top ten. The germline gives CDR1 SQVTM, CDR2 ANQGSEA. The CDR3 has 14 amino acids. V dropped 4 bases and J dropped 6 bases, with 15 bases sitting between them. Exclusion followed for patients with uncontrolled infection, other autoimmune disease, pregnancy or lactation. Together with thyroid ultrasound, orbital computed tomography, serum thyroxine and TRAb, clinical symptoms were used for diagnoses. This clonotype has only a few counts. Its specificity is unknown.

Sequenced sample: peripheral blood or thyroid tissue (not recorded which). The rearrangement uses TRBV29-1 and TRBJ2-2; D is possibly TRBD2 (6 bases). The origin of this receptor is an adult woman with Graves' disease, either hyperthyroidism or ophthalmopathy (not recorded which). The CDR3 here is CSVGGTSGAGELFF. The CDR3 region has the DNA TGCAGCGTTGGTGGGACTTCGGGAGCCGGGGAGCTGTTTTTT.